This T cell receptor (beta chain) was captured by sequencing in a study of blood T cell repertoires in COVID-19. Germline CDR1 LNHNV, CDR2 YYDKDF (reference sequence). This CDR3 has 13 residues. V lost 0 bases and J lost 4, with 7 bases in between. The protocol was immunoSEQ multiplex PCR, while the TCRdb copy is restricted to in-frame clones and leaves out a portion. Here the sample spans about 270,000 clones, more than 75% being singletons. Sequencing was carried out using PBMCs or T cells enriched from blood (not recorded which). This chain uses TRBV15 with TRBJ2-7; unclear D gene. The origin of this receptor is a woman aged 55 to 70 in a cohort exposed to, infected with or recovered from COVID-19 (not recorded which). CDR3 sequence (DNA): TGTGCCACCAGCAGAGATCACGGTTACGAGCAGTACTTC. This codes for CATSRDHGYEQYF.